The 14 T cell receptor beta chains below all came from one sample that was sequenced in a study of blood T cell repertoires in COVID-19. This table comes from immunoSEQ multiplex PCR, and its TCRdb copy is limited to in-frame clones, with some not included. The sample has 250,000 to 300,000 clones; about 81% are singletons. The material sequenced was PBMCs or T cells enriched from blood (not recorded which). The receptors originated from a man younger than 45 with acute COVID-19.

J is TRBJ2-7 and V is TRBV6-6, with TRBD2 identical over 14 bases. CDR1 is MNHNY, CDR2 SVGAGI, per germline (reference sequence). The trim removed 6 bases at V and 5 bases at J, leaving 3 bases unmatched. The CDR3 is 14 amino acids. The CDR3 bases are TGTGCCAGCAGGGGACTAGCGGGAGTCAACGAGCAGTACGTC. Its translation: CASRGLAGVNEQYV.

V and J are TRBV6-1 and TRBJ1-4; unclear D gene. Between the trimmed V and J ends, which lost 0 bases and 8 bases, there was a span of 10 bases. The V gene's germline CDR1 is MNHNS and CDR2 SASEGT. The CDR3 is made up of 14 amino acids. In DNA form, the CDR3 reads TGTGCCAGCAGTGAAGCGGGAGGAAGGGAAAAACTGTTTTTT. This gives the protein CASSEAGGREKLFF.

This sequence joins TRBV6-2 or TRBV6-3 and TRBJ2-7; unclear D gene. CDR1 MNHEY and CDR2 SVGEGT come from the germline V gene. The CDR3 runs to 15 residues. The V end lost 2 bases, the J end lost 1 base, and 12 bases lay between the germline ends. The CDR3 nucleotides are TGTGCCAGCAGTTACGGCGGCGGCCATTCCTACGAGCAGTACGTC. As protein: CASSYGGGHSYEQYV.

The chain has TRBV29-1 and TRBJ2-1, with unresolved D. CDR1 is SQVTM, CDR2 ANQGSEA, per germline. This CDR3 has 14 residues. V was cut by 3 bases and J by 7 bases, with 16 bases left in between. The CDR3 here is CSVDEQSLRNEQFF. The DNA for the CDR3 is TGCAGCGTTGATGAACAGAGCCTCAGGAATGAGCAGTTCTTC.

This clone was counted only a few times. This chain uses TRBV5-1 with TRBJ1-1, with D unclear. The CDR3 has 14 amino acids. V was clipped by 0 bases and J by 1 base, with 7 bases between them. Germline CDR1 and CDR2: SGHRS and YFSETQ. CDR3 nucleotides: TGCGCCAGCAGCTTGGACAGAAAGAACACTGAAGCTTTCTTT. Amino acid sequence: CASSLDRKNTEAFF.

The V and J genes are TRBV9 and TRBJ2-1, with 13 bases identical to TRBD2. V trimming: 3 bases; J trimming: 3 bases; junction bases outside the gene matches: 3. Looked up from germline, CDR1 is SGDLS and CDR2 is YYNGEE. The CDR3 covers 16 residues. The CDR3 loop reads CASSAGLAGFYNEQFF. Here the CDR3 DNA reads TGTGCCAGCAGCGCGGGACTAGCGGGGTTCTACAATGAGCAGTTCTTC.

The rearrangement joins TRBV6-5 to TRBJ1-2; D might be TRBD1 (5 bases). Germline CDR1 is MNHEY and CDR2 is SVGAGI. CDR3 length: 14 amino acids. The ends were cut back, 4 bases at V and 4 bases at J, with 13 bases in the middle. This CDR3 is CASSSTRGGYGYTF. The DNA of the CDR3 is TGTGCCAGCAGTTCAACCCGGGGGGGCTATGGCTACACCTTC.

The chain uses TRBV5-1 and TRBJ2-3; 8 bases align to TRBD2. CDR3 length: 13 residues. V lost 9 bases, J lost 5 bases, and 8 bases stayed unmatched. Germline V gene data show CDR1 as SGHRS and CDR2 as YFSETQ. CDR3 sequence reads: CATYSGAGDTQYF. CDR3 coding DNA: TGCGCCACATATAGCGGGGCGGGAGATACGCAGTATTTT. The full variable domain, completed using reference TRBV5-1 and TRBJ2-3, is KAGVTQTPRYLIKTRGQQVTLSCSPISGHRSVSWYQQTPGQGLQFLFEYFSETQRNKGNFPGRFSGRQFSNSRSEMNVSTLELGDSALYLCATYSGAGDTQYFGPGTRLTVL.

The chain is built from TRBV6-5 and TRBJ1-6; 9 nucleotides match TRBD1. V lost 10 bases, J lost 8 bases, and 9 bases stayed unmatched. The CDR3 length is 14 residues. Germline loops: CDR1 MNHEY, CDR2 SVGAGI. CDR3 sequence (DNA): TGTGCCACCCAGACAGGGGGTGAGGATTCACCCCTCCACTTT. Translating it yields CATQTGGEDSPLHF.

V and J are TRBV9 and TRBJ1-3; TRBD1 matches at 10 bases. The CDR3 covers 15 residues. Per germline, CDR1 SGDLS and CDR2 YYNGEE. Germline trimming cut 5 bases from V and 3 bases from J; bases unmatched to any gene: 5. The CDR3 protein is CASSMTGGRGNTIYF. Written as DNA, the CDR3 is TGTGCCAGCAGTATGACAGGGGGCCGTGGAAACACCATATATTTT.

The DNA of the CDR3 is TGTGCCAGCAGTGAGACATACATGAACACTGAAGCTTTCTTT. Translated, it gives CASSETYMNTEAFF. V is TRBV6-1 and J is TRBJ1-1; D uncertain. The germline V gene encodes CDR1 MNHNS and CDR2 SASEGT. The CDR3 sequence is 14 residues long. V lost 3 bases and J lost 0, with 8 bases in between.

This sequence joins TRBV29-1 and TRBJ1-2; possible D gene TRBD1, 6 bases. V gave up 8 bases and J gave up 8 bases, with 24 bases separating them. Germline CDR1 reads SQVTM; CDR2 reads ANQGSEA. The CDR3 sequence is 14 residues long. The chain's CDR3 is CSLLNPGRDKGYTF. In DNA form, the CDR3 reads TGCAGCCTATTGAACCCGGGCAGGGACAAAGGCTACACCTTC.

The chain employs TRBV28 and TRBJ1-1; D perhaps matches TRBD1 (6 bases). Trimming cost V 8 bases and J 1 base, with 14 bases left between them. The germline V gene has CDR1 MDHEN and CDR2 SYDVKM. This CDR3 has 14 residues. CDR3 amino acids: CASAIGQPNTEAFF. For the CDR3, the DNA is TGTGCCAGCGCCATAGGACAGCCGAACACTGAAGCTTTCTTT.

CDR3 DNA: TGTGCCAGTAGTATCAGCGGGGCCGTTTACAATGAGCAGTTCTTC. Protein product: CASSISGAVYNEQFF. The chain links TRBV19 to TRBJ2-1; 7 bases are a match to TRBD2. This CDR3 region has 15 residues. Germline CDR1 reads LNHDA; CDR2 reads SQIVND (reference sequence). J gave up 4 bases and V 3 bases, and 6 bases lay outside the gene matches.